This T cell receptor (beta chain) is drawn from a study of stem cell transplantation in POMP-related autoinflammatory disease. Study in general: CD8+ T cells were low and CD4+ cells naive-skewed before transplant. Findings and caveats of the study: In PRAID patients, the number of distinct TRB V-J gene pairings was restricted. Across all analyzed T-cell subsets, patients with PRAID tended toward reduced diversity and increased clonality.

As concerns this clone: Its matching antigen is unknown.

The CDR3 totals 13 residues. V was cut by 6 bases and J by 1 base, with 9 bases left in between. The repertoire was sequenced with immunoSEQ multiplex PCR; TCRdb's copy has only in-frame clones and lacks some. The sample consists of roughly 11,000 clones, around 90% of them appearing once. PRAID combined immunodeficiency and autoinflammation. This clonotype was sampled from a human donor with POMP-related autoinflammation and immune dysregulation (PRAID). Sequenced here: CD8+ T cells from PBMCs, sampled before stem cell transplantation. This chain links TRBV23-1 with TRBJ1-2; no clear D gene. TRBV23-1 is reported as an ORF; its role is uncertain. CDR3 sequence: CASRYSGNYGYTF. In nucleotides, the CDR3 is TGCGCCAGCAGATACTCCGGTAACTATGGCTACACCTTC.